The clone carrying this T cell receptor beta chain was detected only a few times. Its antigen remains unidentified. The data derive from a study of shared clonotypes between healthy human individuals. About the study: Every donor yielded three CD4 naive, three CD4 memory, two CD8 naive and one CD8 memory plate.

Study-level findings and limits: Estimated richness was generally greater in naive than memory subsets. A few donors had around 5% of their naive CD4 clonotypes in common. Generation of non-shared clonotypes was less probable than generation of clonotypes shared by all four donors.

There are 15 residues in the CDR3. Trimming removed 5 bases from V and 5 bases from J; junction bases left unmatched: 11. Germline CDR1 is MDHEN and CDR2 is SYDVKM. Assay used: immunoSEQ multiplex PCR; TCRdb lists only in-frame clones, some missing. The data contain approximately 640,000 clones, 72% of them seen just once; the ten biggest clones take up approximately 1.8%. The material sequenced was memory CD4+ T cells sorted from blood. Sample subset: CD45RA-negative fraction. The chain couples TRBV28 to TRBJ1-2; 7 nucleotides line up with TRBD1. The sequence was collected from a woman aged 25 to 45 in good health. The CDR3 sequence is CASSVPSGQNYGYTF. CDR3 bases: TGTGCCAGCAGTGTACCGTCGGGACAGAATTATGGCTACACCTTC.